The rows below give T cell receptor beta chains drawn from one sample of a study of T cell repertoires in cytomegalovirus infection. TCRdb re-derived calls from the reads in MiXCR, one entry per CDR3 protein. The sample shows 250,000 to 300,000 distinct CDR3 sequences, approximately 15% of them seen only once. Sequenced sample: PBMCs. All receptors derive from a human donor in good health (CMV status not recorded). Some clones in this sample may be carry-over from other donors' samples. Each CDR3 is given with its conserved first and last residue. The order of the fields is D gene, V gene, J gene, clone size, CDR3 protein, CDR3 DNA. A D gene is named only where the DNA matches it firmly. Part of the rows lack a size; the others show once, few, many or a class for expanded clones.

>TRBD2|TRBV27|TRBJ2-3|-
CASSSSSWGGGPGDTQYF
TGTGCCAGCAGTTCATCCTCCTGGGGGGGAGGGCCTGGAGATACGCAGTATTTT
>TRBD2|TRBV10-3|TRBJ2-3|few
CAISATSGRATDTQYF
TGTGCCATCAGTGCGACTAGCGGGAGGGCCACAGATACGCAGTATTTT
>-|TRBV18|TRBJ2-3|few
CASSPPARGTDTQYF
TGTGCCAGCTCACCACCCGCCCGGGGCACAGATACGCAGTATTTT
>TRBD2|TRBV5-4|TRBJ2-5|few
CASSTRPGLAGGDQETQYF
TGTGCCAGCAGCACCCGGCCGGGACTAGCGGGGGGGGACCAAGAGACCCAGTACTTC
>-|TRBV7-2|TRBJ2-1|many
CASSSPQLGHNEQFF
TGTGCCAGCAGCTCGCCCCAATTGGGACACAATGAGCAGTTCTTC
>TRBD1|TRBV6-1|TRBJ1-1|many
CASSAGQGGYTEAFF
TGTGCCAGCAGCGCGGGACAGGGGGGGTACACTGAAGCTTTCTTT
>TRBD2|TRBV11-3|TRBJ2-1|many
CASSQRTSGYNEQFF
TGTGCCAGCAGCCAGCGGACTAGCGGTTACAATGAGCAGTTCTTC
>-|TRBV7-2|TRBJ2-3|many
CASSLPETTDTQYF
TGTGCCAGCAGCTTACCTGAAACCACAGATACGCAGTATTTT
>-|TRBV7-6|TRBJ2-5|many
CASRGAGETQYF
TGTGCCAGCCGGGGAGCGGGAGAGACCCAGTACTTC
>TRBD1|TRBV11-2|TRBJ1-4|many
CASSYSTGRNEKLFF
TGTGCCAGCAGCTATTCGACAGGGCGCAATGAAAAACTGTTTTTT
>-|TRBV6-6|TRBJ1-5|-
CASSDSFDQPQHF
TGTGCCAGCAGTGATTCTTTCGATCAGCCCCAGCATTTT